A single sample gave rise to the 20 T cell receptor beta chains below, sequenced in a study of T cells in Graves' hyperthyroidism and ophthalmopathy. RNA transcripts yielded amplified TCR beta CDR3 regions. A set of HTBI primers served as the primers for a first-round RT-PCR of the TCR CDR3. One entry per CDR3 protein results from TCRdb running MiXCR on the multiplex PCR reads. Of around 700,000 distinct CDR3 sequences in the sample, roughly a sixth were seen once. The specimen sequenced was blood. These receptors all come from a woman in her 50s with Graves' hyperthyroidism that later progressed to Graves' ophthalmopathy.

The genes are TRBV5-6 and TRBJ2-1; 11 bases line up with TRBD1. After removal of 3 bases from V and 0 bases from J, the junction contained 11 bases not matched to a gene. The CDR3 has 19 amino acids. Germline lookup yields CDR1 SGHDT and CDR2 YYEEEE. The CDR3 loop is CASSSILGQGASSYNEQFF. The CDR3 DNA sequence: TGTGCCAGCAGCTCCATACTCGGACAGGGGGCGAGCTCCTACAATGAGCAGTTCTTC.

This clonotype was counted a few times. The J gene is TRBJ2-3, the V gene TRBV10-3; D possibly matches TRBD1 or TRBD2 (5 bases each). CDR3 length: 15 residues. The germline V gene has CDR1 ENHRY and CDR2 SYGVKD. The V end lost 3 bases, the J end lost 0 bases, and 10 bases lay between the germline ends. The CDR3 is CAISDVGDSTDTQYF. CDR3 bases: TGTGCCATCAGTGACGTGGGGGATAGCACAGATACGCAGTATTTT.

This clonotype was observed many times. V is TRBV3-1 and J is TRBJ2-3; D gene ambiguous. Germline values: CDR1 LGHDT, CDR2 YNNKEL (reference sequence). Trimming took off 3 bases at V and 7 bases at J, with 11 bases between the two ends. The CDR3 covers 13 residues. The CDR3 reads CASSHLRAYTQYF. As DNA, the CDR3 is TGTGCCAGCAGCCATCTCCGGGCCTATACGCAGTATTTT.

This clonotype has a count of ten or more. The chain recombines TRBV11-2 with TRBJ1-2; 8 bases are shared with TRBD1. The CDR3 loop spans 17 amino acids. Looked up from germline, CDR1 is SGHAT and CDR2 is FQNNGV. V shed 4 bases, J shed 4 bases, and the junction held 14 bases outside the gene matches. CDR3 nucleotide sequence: TGTGCCAGCAGCTCCCTGAGTAAGACAGGGGCATCCTATGGCTACACCTTC. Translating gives CASSSLSKTGASYGYTF.

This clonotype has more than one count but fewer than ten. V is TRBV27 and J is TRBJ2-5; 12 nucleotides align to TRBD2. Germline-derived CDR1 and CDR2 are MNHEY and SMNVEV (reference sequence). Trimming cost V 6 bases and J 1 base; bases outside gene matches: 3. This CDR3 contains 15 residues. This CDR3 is CASRQLAGGQETQYF. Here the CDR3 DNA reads TGTGCCAGCAGGCAACTAGCGGGGGGCCAAGAGACCCAGTACTTC.

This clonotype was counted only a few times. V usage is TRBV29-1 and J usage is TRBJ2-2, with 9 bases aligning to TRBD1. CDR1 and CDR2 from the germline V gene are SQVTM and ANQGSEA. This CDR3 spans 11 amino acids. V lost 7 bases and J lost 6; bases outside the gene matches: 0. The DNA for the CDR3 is TGCAGCGGGGACAGGGCCGGGGAGCTGTTTTTT. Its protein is CSGDRAGELFF.

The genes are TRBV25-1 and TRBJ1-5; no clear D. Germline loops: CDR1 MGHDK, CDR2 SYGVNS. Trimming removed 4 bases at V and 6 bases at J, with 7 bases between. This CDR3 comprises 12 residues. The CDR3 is CASSVGSQPQHF. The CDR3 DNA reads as TGTGCCAGCAGTGTAGGCAGTCAGCCCCAGCATTTT.

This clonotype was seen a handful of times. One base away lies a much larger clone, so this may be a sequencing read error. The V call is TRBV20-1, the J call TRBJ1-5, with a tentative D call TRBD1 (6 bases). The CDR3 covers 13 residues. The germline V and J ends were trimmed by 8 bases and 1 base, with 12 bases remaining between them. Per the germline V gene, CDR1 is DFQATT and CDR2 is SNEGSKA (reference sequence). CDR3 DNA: TGCAGTACAAGTGGACAGAGCAATCAGCCCCAGCATTTT. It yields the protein CSTSGQSNQPQHF.

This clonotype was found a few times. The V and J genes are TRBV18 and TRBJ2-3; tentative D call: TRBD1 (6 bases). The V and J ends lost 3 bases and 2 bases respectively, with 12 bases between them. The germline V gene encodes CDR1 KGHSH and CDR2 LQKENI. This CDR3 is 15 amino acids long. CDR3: CASSPITGPTDTQYF. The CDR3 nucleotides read TGTGCCAGCTCACCTATTACAGGGCCCACAGATACGCAGTATTTT.

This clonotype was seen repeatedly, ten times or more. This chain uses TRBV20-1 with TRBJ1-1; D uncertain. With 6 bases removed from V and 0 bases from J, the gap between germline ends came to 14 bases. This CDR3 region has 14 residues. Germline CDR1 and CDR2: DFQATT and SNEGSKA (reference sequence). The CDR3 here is CSANPWAMNTEAFF. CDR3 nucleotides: TGCAGTGCAAACCCTTGGGCCATGAACACTGAAGCTTTCTTT.

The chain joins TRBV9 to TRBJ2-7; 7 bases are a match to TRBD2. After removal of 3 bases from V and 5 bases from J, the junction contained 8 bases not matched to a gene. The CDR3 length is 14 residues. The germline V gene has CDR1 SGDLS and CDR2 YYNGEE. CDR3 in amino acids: CASSGGGLGDEQYF. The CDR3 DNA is TGTGCCAGCAGCGGGGGGGGACTCGGGGACGAGCAGTACTTC.

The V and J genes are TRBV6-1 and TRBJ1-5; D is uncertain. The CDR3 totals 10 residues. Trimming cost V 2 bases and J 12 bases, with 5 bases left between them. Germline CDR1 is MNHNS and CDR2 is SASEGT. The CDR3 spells CASSERDQHF. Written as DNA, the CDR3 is TGTGCCAGCAGTGAAAGGGACCAGCATTTT.

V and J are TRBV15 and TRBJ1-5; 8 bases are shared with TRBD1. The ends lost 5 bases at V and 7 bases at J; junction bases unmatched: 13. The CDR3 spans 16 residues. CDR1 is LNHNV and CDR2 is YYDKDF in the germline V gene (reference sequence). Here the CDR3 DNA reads TGTGCCACCAGCTTCCGAGCCACAGGGGGAGACCAGCCCCAGCATTTT. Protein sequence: CATSFRATGGDQPQHF.

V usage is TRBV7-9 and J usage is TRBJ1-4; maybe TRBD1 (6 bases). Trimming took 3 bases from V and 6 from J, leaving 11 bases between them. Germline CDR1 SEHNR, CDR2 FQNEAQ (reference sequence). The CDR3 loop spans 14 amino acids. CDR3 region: CASSFRGAHEKLFF. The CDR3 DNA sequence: TGTGCCAGCAGCTTCCGGGGGGCGCATGAAAAACTGTTTTTT.

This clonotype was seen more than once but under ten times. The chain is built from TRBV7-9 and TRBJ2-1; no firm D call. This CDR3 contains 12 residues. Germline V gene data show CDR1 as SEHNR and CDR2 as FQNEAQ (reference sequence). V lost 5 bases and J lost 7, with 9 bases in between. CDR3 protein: CASSPSRNEQFF. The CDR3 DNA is TGTGCCAGCAGCCCAAGTCGGAATGAGCAGTTCTTC.

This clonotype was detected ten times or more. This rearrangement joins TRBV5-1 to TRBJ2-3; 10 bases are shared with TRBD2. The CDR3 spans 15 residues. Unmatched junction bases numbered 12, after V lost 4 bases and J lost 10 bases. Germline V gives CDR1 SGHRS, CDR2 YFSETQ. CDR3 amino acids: CASSPRNLAGEAQYF. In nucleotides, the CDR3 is TGCGCCAGCAGCCCGAGAAATCTAGCGGGGGAGGCGCAGTATTTT.

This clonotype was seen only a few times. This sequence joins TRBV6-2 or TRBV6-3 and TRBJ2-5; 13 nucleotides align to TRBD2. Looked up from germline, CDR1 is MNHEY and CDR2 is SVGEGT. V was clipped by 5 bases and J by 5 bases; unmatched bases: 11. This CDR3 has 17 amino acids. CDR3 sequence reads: CASSPGTSGAGWETQYF. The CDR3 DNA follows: TGTGCCAGCAGTCCCGGGACTAGCGGGGCTGGGTGGGAGACCCAGTACTTC.

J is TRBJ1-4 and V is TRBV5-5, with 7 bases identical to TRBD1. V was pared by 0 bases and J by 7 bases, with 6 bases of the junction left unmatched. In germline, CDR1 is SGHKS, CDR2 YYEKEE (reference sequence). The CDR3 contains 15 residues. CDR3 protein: CASSLVTGRTEKLFF. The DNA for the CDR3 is TGTGCCAGCAGCTTGGTGACAGGGCGAACTGAAAAACTGTTTTTT.

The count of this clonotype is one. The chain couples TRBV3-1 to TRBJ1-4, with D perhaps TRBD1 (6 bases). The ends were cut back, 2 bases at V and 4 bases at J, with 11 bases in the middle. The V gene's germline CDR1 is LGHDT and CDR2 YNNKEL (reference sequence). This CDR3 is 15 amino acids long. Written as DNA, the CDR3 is TGTGCCAGCAGCCAATTGGGGGGCTTTAATGAAAAACTGTTTTTT. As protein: CASSQLGGFNEKLFF.

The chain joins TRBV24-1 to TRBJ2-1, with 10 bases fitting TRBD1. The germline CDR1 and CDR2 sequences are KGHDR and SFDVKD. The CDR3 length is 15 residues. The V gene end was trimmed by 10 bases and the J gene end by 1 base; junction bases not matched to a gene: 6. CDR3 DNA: TGTGCCACGAGGAGGACAGGGGGGTCCTACAATGAGCAGTTCTTC. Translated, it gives CATRRTGGSYNEQFF.